This is a list of T cell receptor beta chains from one sample in a study of tumor and adjacent non-tumor tissue in lung cancer. One entry per CDR3 protein results from TCRdb running MiXCR on the multiplex PCR reads. The data contain tens of thousands of distinct CDR3 sequences, around 65% of them singletons. The specimen sequenced was distant non-tumor lung tissue. Receptors were obtained from a woman aged 45-65 years with non-small cell lung cancer. Both conserved end residues are part of each CDR3. Fields, in order: V gene, J gene, CDR3 protein.

V gene: TRBV29-1; J gene: TRBJ2-1; CDR3 protein: CRVAPVLTLSNEQFF
V gene: TRBV29-1; J gene: TRBJ2-1; CDR3 protein: CSVEIFLAGVDEQFF
V gene: TRBV5-6; J gene: TRBJ2-7; CDR3 protein: CASSDWHTYEQYF
V gene: TRBV28; J gene: TRBJ2-3; CDR3 protein: CASSYRIWGTDTQYF
V gene: TRBV20-1; J gene: TRBJ1-5; CDR3 protein: CSAGNTLGTNQPQHF
V gene: TRBV2; J gene: TRBJ1-5; CDR3 protein: CTSSESTGWKPQHF
V gene: TRBV29-1; J gene: TRBJ2-4; CDR3 protein: CSVQRSGQGGEVQYF
V gene: TRBV6-6; J gene: TRBJ2-2; CDR3 protein: CANYLWDYRNTWELFF
V gene: TRBV4-1; J gene: TRBJ1-2; CDR3 protein: CASSQDLFRGKYGYTF
V gene: TRBV20-1; J gene: TRBJ2-7; CDR3 protein: CSANPSFEDEQYF
V gene: TRBV6-2/TRBV6-3; J gene: TRBJ1-5; CDR3 protein: CASSYGQMSQPQLF
V gene: TRBV11-3; J gene: TRBJ2-1; CDR3 protein: CANSLNSYNEHFF
V gene: TRBV7-2; J gene: TRBJ2-3; CDR3 protein: CASKRPQGTQYF
V gene: TRBV5-1; J gene: TRBJ2-7; CDR3 protein: CASSPGLKGPHEQYF
V gene: TRBV20-1; J gene: TRBJ2-5; CDR3 protein: CCASVGQEGMETQYF
V gene: TRBV29-1; J gene: TRBJ2-6; CDR3 protein: CSVEESGANVLTF
V gene: TRBV11-2; J gene: TRBJ2-2; CDR3 protein: CASSIGGRRISIGELFF
V gene: TRBV4-1; J gene: TRBJ2-4; CDR3 protein: CASSQGGLAKNIQYF
V gene: TRBV11-2; J gene: TRBJ2-1; CDR3 protein: CASSLTLLAGDQFF
V gene: TRBV20-1; J gene: TRBJ2-1; CDR3 protein: CSAIAGPEQFF
V gene: TRBV11-1; J gene: TRBJ2-3; CDR3 protein: CANSLATGTDMQYF
V gene: TRBV14; J gene: TRBJ1-3; CDR3 protein: CASSQDKASSGNTIYF
V gene: TRBV30; J gene: TRBJ1-5; CDR3 protein: CAWSSGGHQPQHF
V gene: TRBV5-5; J gene: TRBJ2-5; CDR3 protein: CASSLIAANKETQYF
V gene: TRBV10-3; J gene: TRBJ2-7; CDR3 protein: CAISESLAGGPDEQYF
V gene: TRBV20-1; J gene: TRBJ2-2; CDR3 protein: CSVRAGNLNTGELFF
V gene: TRBV20-1; J gene: TRBJ1-1; CDR3 protein: CSAKEGARTETFF
V gene: TRBV6-2/TRBV6-3; J gene: TRBJ2-7; CDR3 protein: CASSYLELAPSYEQYF
V gene: TRBV12-3/TRBV12-4; J gene: TRBJ1-3; CDR3 protein: CASSRTLGGNTIYF
V gene: TRBV20-1; J gene: TRBJ1-5; CDR3 protein: CSARDPSLEHF
V gene: TRBV28; J gene: TRBJ2-2; CDR3 protein: CASSLNTGELFF
V gene: TRBV6-2/TRBV6-3; J gene: TRBJ2-1; CDR3 protein: CAGRPGGTNNEQFF
V gene: TRBV29-1; J gene: TRBJ1-5; CDR3 protein: CSARDRGREEPQHF
V gene: TRBV9; J gene: TRBJ2-7; CDR3 protein: CASSPWSSSYEQYF
V gene: TRBV28; J gene: TRBJ2-1; CDR3 protein: CARSFPRVDEQFF
V gene: TRBV11-2; J gene: TRBJ2-1; CDR3 protein: CARSLDLQGWKFF
V gene: TRBV20-1; J gene: TRBJ2-7; CDR3 protein: CSVSTGLGDSYVQYF
V gene: TRBV7-2; J gene: TRBJ2-7; CDR3 protein: CASSLASGVSYEQHF
V gene: TRBV29-1; J gene: TRBJ1-1; CDR3 protein: CSVNPLAYRGTEAFF
V gene: TRBV13; J gene: TRBJ2-3; CDR3 protein: CASSSGDSGRADKQYF
V gene: TRBV4-2; J gene: TRBJ1-4; CDR3 protein: CTSSSLGGDEGKLFF
V gene: TRBV11-2; J gene: TRBJ2-7; CDR3 protein: CASSRSSGSILGYERYF
V gene: TRBV6-5; J gene: TRBJ2-2; CDR3 protein: CAIRTRLGTGNTGELFF
V gene: TRBV28; J gene: TRBJ2-1; CDR3 protein: CASSFDRLGLAVYNEQFF
V gene: TRBV6-2/TRBV6-3; J gene: TRBJ1-2; CDR3 protein: CASSQGVYGYTF
V gene: TRBV4-1; J gene: TRBJ2-5; CDR3 protein: CGSSQGCRGEERETQYF
V gene: TRBV20-1; J gene: TRBJ2-1; CDR3 protein: CSAGLAGYSYNEQFF
V gene: TRBV5-1; J gene: TRBJ2-3; CDR3 protein: CASSRDSGTATQYF
V gene: TRBV29-1; J gene: TRBJ2-3; CDR3 protein: CSDEGTWGGTDTQYF
V gene: TRBV5-1; J gene: TRBJ2-1; CDR3 protein: CASSLYGYSSLPLYKGQFF
V gene: TRBV6-5; J gene: TRBJ1-4; CDR3 protein: CASRLGGGDEKLFF
V gene: TRBV20-1; J gene: TRBJ2-7; CDR3 protein: CSALGQDLAGAIHEQYF
V gene: TRBV5-8; J gene: TRBJ2-4; CDR3 protein: CASCYAGTRKNIQYF
V gene: TRBV11-3; J gene: TRBJ2-1; CDR3 protein: CASSLGGVLGCEQFF
V gene: TRBV20-1; J gene: TRBJ2-4; CDR3 protein: CSARTRDRVSIQYF